The clone carrying this T cell receptor (beta chain) was found a few times. This sample is part of a study of blood T cell repertoires in COVID-19. Study-wide background: There were acute and convalescent COVID-19 samples, and they came from the United States, Italy and Spain. Sample material is recorded as cDNA or gDNA derived from T cells, B-cell-depleted T cells, or PBMCs.

Germline assignment: CDR1 SGHTA and CDR2 FQGNSA. Between the trimmed V and J ends, which lost 2 bases and 4 bases, there was a span of 15 bases. The CDR3 covers 15 residues. TCRdb keeps only in-frame clones here, not all; method: immunoSEQ multiplex PCR. Here the sample spans 35,000 to 50,000 clones, 55% to 75% being singletons. V usage is TRBV7-2 and J usage is TRBJ2-7, with D maybe TRBD1 (7 bases). The TCR was taken from an elderly man with acute or convalescent COVID-19. What was sequenced was peripheral blood. CDR3 protein: CASSLSGGLGYEQYF. The CDR3 DNA reads TGTGCCAGCAGCTTATCAGGGGGGCTGGGGTACGAGCAGTACTTC.